These 20 T cell receptor beta chains were all obtained from the same sample, sequenced in a study of blood T cells in healthy people across ages. Then a second PCR, running roughly 6 to 12 cycles, was carried out with a sample-barcoded 5' primer and a J-beta primer mix. Each CDR3 protein gets one entry after TCRdb re-called the 5' RACE reads with MiXCR. The sample lists about 1.4 million distinct CDR3 sequences; around 59% were seen once. The sequenced sample consisted of blood. All receptors derive from a man aged 18 to 29 in good health.

This clonotype was observed once. The chain links TRBV20-1 to TRBJ2-1, with unresolved D. Germline V lookup: CDR1 DFQATT, CDR2 SNEGSKA (reference sequence). V was pared by 0 bases and J by 4 bases, with 13 bases between. There are 15 residues in the CDR3. CDR3 loop: CSARDRIGRYNEQFF. The CDR3, as DNA: TGCAGTGCTAGAGATCGAATCGGGCGTTACAATGAGCAGTTCTTC.

The sample holds one count of this clonotype. The rearrangement joins TRBV5-1 to TRBJ1-1, with 7 bases matching TRBD1. The CDR3 spans 15 residues. Germline CDR1 reads SGHRS; CDR2 reads YFSETQ. Trimming at V came to 4 bases and at J to 4 bases, leaving 10 bases not matched to a gene. The CDR3, as DNA: TGCGCCAGCAGCCCAGGGGGGTGGTCCTCCACTGAAGCTTTCTTT. This codes for CASSPGGWSSTEAFF.

The count of this clonotype is one. V is TRBV12-3 or TRBV12-4 and J is TRBJ2-7, with D perhaps TRBD1 or TRBD2 (5 bases each). The CDR3 has 15 residues. Between the trimmed V and J ends, which lost 5 bases and 0 bases, there was a span of 14 bases. CDR3 region: CASSARERSSYEQYF. The CDR3 region has the DNA TGTGCCAGCAGTGCCAGGGAGAGGAGCTCCTACGAGCAGTACTTC.

The chain is built from TRBV27 and TRBJ2-4, with D perhaps TRBD1 (6 bases). CDR1 MNHEY and CDR2 SMNVEV come from the germline V gene (reference sequence). The CDR3 runs 17 residues. The V end lost 6 bases, the J end lost 3 bases, and 21 bases lay between the germline ends. The CDR3 region is CASSHHLNDRIKNIQYF. The CDR3, as DNA: TGTGCCAGCAGCCATCACCTCAATGACAGGATCAAAAACATTCAGTACTTC.

V is TRBV4-3 and J is TRBJ2-7; TRBD1 might be the D (6 bases). CDR1 is LGHNA and CDR2 is YSLEER in the germline V gene. CDR3 length: 17 residues. The V and J ends lost 0 bases and 2 bases respectively, with 17 bases between them. CDR3 protein: CASSQESPAGEAYEQYF. For the CDR3, the DNA is TGCGCCAGCAGCCAAGAATCCCCCGCAGGGGAAGCCTACGAGCAGTACTTC.

This clonotype was seen a handful of times. V and J are TRBV7-9 and TRBJ2-1, with D uncertain. Trimming removed 6 bases at V and 0 bases at J, with 12 bases between. The germline V gene encodes CDR1 SEHNR and CDR2 FQNEAQ (reference sequence). CDR3 size: 15 residues. The chain's CDR3 is CASSQQRISYNEQFF. The CDR3 DNA is TGTGCCAGCAGTCAACAGCGCATCTCCTACAATGAGCAGTTCTTC.

V gene TRBV19 combines with J gene TRBJ1-1; D uncertain. Trimming took 5 bases from V and 1 from J, leaving 8 bases between them. The CDR3 consists of 13 residues. The V gene's germline CDR1 is LNHDA and CDR2 SQIVND (reference sequence). CDR3 DNA sequence: TGTGCCAGTAGTTCGGCTTGGAACACTGAAGCTTTCTTT. Protein sequence: CASSSAWNTEAFF.

This rearrangement joins TRBV2 to TRBJ1-1; D perhaps matches TRBD1 (6 bases). V was pared by 7 bases and J by 1 base, with 16 bases between. Per germline, CDR1 SNHLY and CDR2 FYNNEI. This CDR3 has 15 residues. The chain's CDR3 is CASTPVGQKNTEAFF. CDR3 DNA: TGTGCCAGCACCCCTGTGGGACAAAAGAACACTGAAGCTTTCTTT.

This clonotype was recorded a few times. The rearrangement joins TRBV20-1 to TRBJ1-2; D is possibly TRBD1 (5 bases). This CDR3 contains 13 residues. Trimming removed 1 base from V and 2 bases from J, with 8 bases in between. Germline loops: CDR1 DFQATT, CDR2 SNEGSKA (reference sequence). The CDR3 DNA reads TGCAGTGCTAGAGGGACAAGGAACTATGGCTACACCTTC. Translation: CSARGTRNYGYTF.

The chain uses TRBV20-1 and TRBJ1-5; the D gene is possibly TRBD1 (6 bases). V shed 3 bases and J shed 9 bases, with 15 bases lying between them. The germline gives CDR1 DFQATT, CDR2 SNEGSKA (reference sequence). The CDR3 has 13 amino acids. The CDR3: CSARGAPAGPQHF. CDR3 nucleotide sequence: TGCAGTGCTAGGGGGGCGCCAGCCGGGCCCCAGCATTTT.

The V and J genes are TRBV10-3 and TRBJ1-3; the D is unclear. Trimming removed 3 bases from V and 0 bases from J, with 3 bases in between. There are 13 residues in the CDR3. The V gene's germline CDR1 is ENHRY and CDR2 SYGVKD. CDR3 residues: CAISETSGNTIYF. The CDR3 DNA follows: TGTGCCATCAGTGAAACCTCTGGAAACACCATATATTTT.

The J gene is TRBJ1-4, the V gene TRBV3-1, with D maybe TRBD1 (5 bases). V lost 2 bases, J lost 8 bases, and 12 bases lay in between. Germline V gives CDR1 LGHDT, CDR2 YNNKEL (reference sequence). The CDR3 runs to 14 residues. The CDR3 coding sequence is TGTGCCAGCAGCCAACAAAGCAGGGTCGAAAAACTGTTTTTT. This gives the protein CASSQQSRVEKLFF.

The chain combines TRBV3-1 with TRBJ2-7; 13 positions match TRBD2. The CDR3 is 19 residues long. Losses at the gene ends were 1 base for V and 4 bases for J; bases not matched to a gene: 13. Germline values: CDR1 LGHDT, CDR2 YNNKEL (reference sequence). CDR3 DNA sequence: TGTGCCAGCAGCCAAGTCTTCGCCAAAGGACTAGCGGGGGCTTACGAGCAGTACTTC. As protein: CASSQVFAKGLAGAYEQYF.

The chain employs TRBV20-1 and TRBJ2-2; TRBD1 matches at 8 bases. Looked up from germline, CDR1 is DFQATT and CDR2 is SNEGSKA (reference sequence). This CDR3 has 13 residues. Trimming took 5 bases from V and 4 from J; bases not matched to a gene: 3. The CDR3 reads CSARQGITGELFF. For the CDR3, the DNA is TGCAGTGCTCGACAGGGGATCACCGGGGAGCTGTTTTTT.

Only a few counts were recorded for this clonotype. The genes are TRBV12-3 or TRBV12-4 and TRBJ1-5, with a weak D call TRBD1 (6 bases). V gave up 6 bases and J gave up 10 bases, with 16 bases separating them. The CDR3 loop spans 13 amino acids. The chain's CDR3 is CASRDSPLGPQHF. In DNA form, the CDR3 reads TGTGCCAGCAGGGACAGTCCCTTGGGACCCCAGCATTTT.

The rearrangement links TRBV21-1 to TRBJ2-4; the table's D call, TRBD1, has no DNA check behind it. TRBV21-1 is classified as a pseudogene. This CDR3 spans 18 amino acids. CDR3 nucleotides: TGTGCCAGCAGCAAAGACTCTCCGGGACGGTTAGCCAAAAACATTCAGTACTTC. This codes for CASSKDSPGRLAKNIQYF.

The genes are TRBV2 and TRBJ2-2, with 8 bases identical to TRBD1. This CDR3 has 14 residues. Trimming cost V 8 bases and J 2 bases; bases outside gene matches: 4. Looked up from germline, CDR1 is SNHLY and CDR2 is FYNNEI. In DNA, the CDR3 is TGTGCCAGCCGGACAGGGATAAACACCGGGGAGCTGTTTTTT. Encoded protein: CASRTGINTGELFF.

The gene calls are TRBV4-1 and TRBJ2-4; D perhaps matches TRBD2 (6 bases). V was shortened by 4 bases and J by 9 bases, with 16 bases between the two germline ends. Per germline, CDR1 MGHRA and CDR2 YSYEKL. CDR3 length equals 14 residues. The CDR3 DNA follows: TGCGCCAGCAGCCCCCCACGGAGGGCCGCCATTCAGTACTTC. It translates to CASSPPRRAAIQYF.

A single count supports this clonotype. The J gene is TRBJ1-2, the V gene TRBV18, with D possibly matching TRBD1 (5 bases). CDR1 is KGHSH and CDR2 is LQKENI in the germline V gene. V was pared by 4 bases and J by 0 bases, with 12 bases between. CDR3 size: 15 residues. This chain's CDR3 is CASSQRQKTNYGYTF. CDR3 coding DNA: TGTGCCAGCTCACAAAGACAGAAAACTAACTATGGCTACACCTTC.

There are a few counts of this clonotype. The V and J genes are TRBV6-5 and TRBJ2-1; 11 bases align to TRBD2. Germline CDR1 MNHEY, CDR2 SVGAGI. The CDR3 spans 17 residues. V trimming: 2 bases; J trimming: 4 bases; junction bases outside the gene matches: 7. The DNA of the CDR3 is TGTGCCAGCAGTTACGCTAGCGGGAGGCCCTTTTACAATGAGCAGTTCTTC. Protein product: CASSYASGRPFYNEQFF.